The clone carrying this T cell receptor beta chain appeared a few times. The entry originates in a study of blood T cell repertoires in COVID-19. Study-level background: Material from acute and convalescent COVID-19 was sourced from the United States, Italy and Spain.

Data came from immunoSEQ multiplex PCR; TCRdb stores just in-frame clones and leaves some out. The table includes 120,000 or so clones, 88% detected once. The length of the CDR3 is 16 residues. Trimming removed 4 bases from V and 12 bases from J, with 24 bases in between. Germline lookup yields CDR1 MNHEY and CDR2 SMNVEV (reference sequence). The source is a human donor in a cohort sampled during active COVID-19. V gene TRBV27 combines with J gene TRBJ2-2; possibly TRBD2 for D (6 bases). Sequencing was performed on peripheral blood. CDR3 in amino acids: CASSSPPGTPQAKLFF. The CDR3 nucleotides read TGTGCCAGCAGTTCCCCCCCTGGGACTCCTCAGGCTAAGCTGTTTTTT.